This T cell receptor beta chain is from a study of CD8 T cells in Susac syndrome. Overall study results and limits: Individuals included in the TCR sequencing and HLA analysis were acknowledged by the study to be relatively few in number.

It was with random hexamers that about 0.45 to 1 ug RNA was reverse transcribed. Each CDR3 protein is one row after TCRdb ran MiXCR on the immunoSEQ multiplex PCR reads. The table records 56,000 or so distinct CDR3 sequences, 85% to 95% of them present only once. The CDR3 has 14 residues. V dropped 7 bases and J dropped 0 bases, with 10 bases sitting between them. The germline V gene encodes CDR1 LNHNV and CDR2 YYDKDF (reference sequence). Comment on this clonotype: Its antigen is unknown.

Sequences were obtained from CD8+ T cells from PBMCs. This receptor was taken from a human donor with Susac syndrome. The chain couples TRBV15 to TRBJ1-5; the D is unclear. CDR3 in amino acids: CATIARYSNQPQHF. The CDR3 nucleotides read TGTGCCACCATTGCCAGGTATAGCAATCAGCCCCAGCATTTT.